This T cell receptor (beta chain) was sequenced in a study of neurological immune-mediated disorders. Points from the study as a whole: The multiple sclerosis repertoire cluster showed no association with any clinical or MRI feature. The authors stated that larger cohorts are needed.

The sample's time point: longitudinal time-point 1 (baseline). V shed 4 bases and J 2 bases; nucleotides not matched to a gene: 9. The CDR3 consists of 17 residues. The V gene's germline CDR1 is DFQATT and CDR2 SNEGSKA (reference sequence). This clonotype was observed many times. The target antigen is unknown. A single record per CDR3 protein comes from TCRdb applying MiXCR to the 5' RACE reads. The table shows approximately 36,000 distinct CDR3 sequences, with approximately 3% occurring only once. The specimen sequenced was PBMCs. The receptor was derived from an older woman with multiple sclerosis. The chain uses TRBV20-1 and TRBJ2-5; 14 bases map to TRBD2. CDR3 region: CSAIGLAGGPTQETQYF. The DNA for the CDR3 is TGCAGTGCTATCGGACTAGCGGGGGGCCCAACTCAAGAGACCCAGTACTTC.